Following are 20 T cell receptor beta chains from one sample sequenced in a study of liver allograft versus peripheral blood T cells. As for the study in general: Liver transplant recipients had T cell receptor repertoires compared between transplanted liver and peripheral blood.

Each CDR3 protein is one row after TCRdb ran MiXCR on the reads. The repertoire holds just under 8,500 distinct CDR3 sequences, with over 15% as singletons. Receptor source: a human patient who had a liver transplant. Some T cells could come from the graft donor.

J is TRBJ1-5 and V is TRBV20-1; D unresolved. This CDR3 has 14 amino acids. Germline CDR1 reads DFQATT; CDR2 reads SNEGSKA (reference sequence). V was cut by 2 bases and J by 5 bases, with 13 bases left in between. CDR3 DNA: TGCAGTGCTAGATTGTCCAGAAGAGATCAGCCCCAGCATTTT. Residues: CSARLSRRDQPQHF.

This rearrangement joins TRBV20-1 to TRBJ1-1; 10 bases align to TRBD1. This CDR3 has 14 residues. Germline V gene data show CDR1 as DFQATT and CDR2 as SNEGSKA (reference sequence). Trimming cost V 5 bases and J 4 bases; bases outside gene matches: 7. CDR3 DNA: TGCAGTGCTCCCAGGGACAGGGGATTCACTGAAGCTTTCTTT. Its translation: CSAPRDRGFTEAFF.

The J gene is TRBJ2-1, the V gene TRBV2, with D hard to call. V gave up 3 bases and J gave up 2 bases, with 5 bases separating them. Germline lookup yields CDR1 SNHLY and CDR2 FYNNEI. The CDR3 length is 13 residues. The chain's CDR3 is CASSDSTYNEQFF. The CDR3 nucleotides read TGTGCCAGCAGTGATTCCACCTACAATGAGCAGTTCTTC.

This clonotype was picked up many times. The rearrangement links TRBV12-3 or TRBV12-4 to TRBJ1-5, with D maybe TRBD1 (5 bases). CDR3 length: 14 residues. V was shortened by 5 bases and J by 2 bases, with 10 bases between the two germline ends. CDR3 region: CASSTRDGNQPQHF. The CDR3 DNA sequence: TGTGCCAGCAGTACAAGGGACGGCAATCAGCCCCAGCATTTT.

A few counts support this clonotype. The chain combines TRBV20-1 with TRBJ2-7; TRBD2 might be the D (6 bases). V gave up 6 bases and J gave up 4 bases, with 10 bases separating them. CDR3 size: 11 residues. Germline CDR1 reads DFQATT; CDR2 reads SNEGSKA (reference sequence). The DNA of the CDR3 is TGCAGTGCAAGGAGGGTATACGAGCAGTACTTC. This encodes CSARRVYEQYF.

This sequence joins TRBV30 and TRBJ2-5, with D unresolved. Germline assignment: CDR1 GTSNPN and CDR2 SVGIG (reference sequence). The CDR3 has 11 amino acids. CDR3 residues: CGVGIGETQYF. DNA of the CDR3: TGTGGGGTGGGAATAGGAGAGACCCAGTACTTC.

This CDR3 is CAWRGASYEQYF. The CDR3, as DNA: TGTGCCTGGAGGGGAGCCTCCTACGAGCAGTACTTC. This chain links TRBV30 with TRBJ2-7; perhaps TRBD2 as D (5 bases). This CDR3 is built from 12 residues. Germline V gene sequence: CDR1 GTSNPN, CDR2 SVGIG (reference sequence). V lost 3 bases, J lost 0 bases, and 6 bases lay in between.

By its share, this clonotype is medium-sized. The chain links TRBV20-1 to TRBJ1-2; D gene uncertain. Germline CDR1 is DFQATT and CDR2 is SNEGSKA (reference sequence). V lost 3 bases and J lost 7, with 12 bases in between. The CDR3 contains 12 residues. In nucleotides, the CDR3 is TGCAGTGCTAGGGAGGGATCGAGTGGCTACACCTTC. Translation gives CSAREGSSGYTF.

The gene calls are TRBV20-1 and TRBJ2-5, with 10 positions matching TRBD2. Germline V gene data show CDR1 as DFQATT and CDR2 as SNEGSKA (reference sequence). Trimming removed 3 bases from V and 5 bases from J; junction bases left unmatched: 6. This CDR3 has 14 amino acids. Here the CDR3 DNA reads TGCAGTGCTAGGAGCGGGGGGGCCGGTGAGACCCAGTACTTC. This gives the protein CSARSGGAGETQYF.

The chain employs TRBV29-1 and TRBJ2-5; D is perhaps TRBD1 or TRBD2 (6 bases each). Trimming took 1 base from V and 2 from J, leaving 14 bases between them. CDR3 length: 15 residues. Germline V gene data show CDR1 as SQVTM and CDR2 as ANQGSEA. The CDR3 here is CSVEGGAGAQETQYF. The CDR3 DNA follows: TGCAGCGTTGAAGGGGGGGCAGGGGCACAAGAGACCCAGTACTTC.

The genes are TRBV2 and TRBJ1-4; 7 nucleotides agree with TRBD1. The CDR3 spans 15 residues. Germline V lookup: CDR1 SNHLY, CDR2 FYNNEI. J gave up 6 bases and V 7 bases, and 11 bases lay outside the gene matches. CDR3 sequence (DNA): TGTGCCAGCATTCCGGACAGGACATTTGATGAAAAACTGTTTTTT. Translation: CASIPDRTFDEKLFF.

V usage is TRBV7-9 and J usage is TRBJ2-1; the D is unclear. The germline V gene encodes CDR1 SEHNR and CDR2 FQNEAQ (reference sequence). There are 13 residues in the CDR3. V lost 3 bases and J lost 2, with 5 bases in between. CDR3 DNA: TGTGCCAGCAGCTTTGGCGCCTACAATGAGCAGTTCTTC. Amino acids: CASSFGAYNEQFF.

In this sample, this clonotype is medium-sized. The V gene is TRBV24-1, the J gene TRBJ1-2; weak D call: TRBD1 (5 bases). In germline, CDR1 is KGHDR, CDR2 SFDVKD. This CDR3 region has 14 residues. With 4 bases removed from V and 4 bases from J, the gap between germline ends came to 12 bases. The CDR3 DNA is TGTGCCACCAGTGAGAAGACAGTAGGCTATGGCTACACCTTC. Encoded protein: CATSEKTVGYGYTF.

This clonotype was found a few times. The chain joins TRBV6-1 to TRBJ2-1; 11 bases agree with TRBD2. CDR1 MNHNS and CDR2 SASEGT come from the germline V gene. Losses at the gene ends were 1 base for V and 12 bases for J; bases not matched to a gene: 11. The CDR3 contains 16 residues. The CDR3 reads CASSEESTSGIKGQFF. CDR3 DNA: TGTGCCAGCAGTGAAGAGTCGACTAGCGGGATCAAGGGGCAGTTCTTC.

The chain uses TRBV11-2 and TRBJ2-7, with 7 bases matching TRBD1. The CDR3 runs to 17 residues. Germline assignment: CDR1 SGHAT and CDR2 FQNNGV. The V gene end was trimmed by 4 bases and the J gene end by 2 bases; junction bases not matched to a gene: 14. CDR3: CASSSTSLGQVPYEQYF. For the CDR3, the DNA is TGTGCCAGCAGCTCAACCTCCCTCGGACAGGTTCCCTACGAGCAGTACTTC. Based on the CDR3 plus reference TRBV11-2 and TRBJ2-7, the full variable domain is EAGVAQSPRYKIIEKRQSVAFWCNPISGHATLYWYQQILGQGPKLLIQFQNNGVVDDSQLPKDRFSAERLKGVDSTLKIQPAKLEDSAVYLCASSSTSLGQVPYEQYFGPGTRLTVT.

This clonotype was seen many times. The chain uses TRBV28 and TRBJ1-2; D might be TRBD1 (5 bases). The ends were cut back, 2 bases at V and 5 bases at J, with 12 bases in the middle. Germline V lookup: CDR1 MDHEN, CDR2 SYDVKM. The CDR3 consists of 14 residues. CDR3 sequence (DNA): TGTGCCAGCAGTTTAGGGGGGGTATTTTATGGCTACACCTTC. Translated: CASSLGGVFYGYTF.

The chain is built from TRBV9 and TRBJ2-6; D gene unclear. The germline V and J ends were trimmed by 0 bases and 3 bases, with 10 bases remaining between them. The CDR3 runs 16 residues. CDR1 and CDR2 (germline): SGDLS, YYNGEE. For the CDR3, the DNA is TGTGCCAGCAGCGTAGTCCCAGATGGTGGGGCCAACGTCCTGACTTTC. Its protein is CASSVVPDGGANVLTF. Filled out from reference TRBV9 and TRBJ2-6, the complete variable domain reads DSGVTQTPKHLITATGQRVTLRCSPRSGDLSVYWYQQSLDQGLQFLIQYYNGEERAKGNILERFSAQQFPDLHSELNLSSLELGDSALYFCASSVVPDGGANVLTFGAGSRLTVL.

The chain carries TRBV29-1 and TRBJ1-6; 7 bases are a match to TRBD1. The CDR3 spans 17 residues. Trimming removed 7 bases from V and 0 bases from J; junction bases left unmatched: 12. Germline V gives CDR1 SQVTM, CDR2 ANQGSEA. The CDR3 protein is CSAHRGLTSSYNSPLHF. In nucleotides, the CDR3 is TGCAGCGCTCACAGGGGCCTAACGAGCTCCTATAATTCACCCCTCCACTTT.

With respect to this clonotype: As the CDR3 is not closed by the conserved phenylalanine or tryptophan, this likely results from a read error. This sequence joins TRBV5-5 and TRBJ1-1; D is possibly TRBD1 (6 bases). Trimming left V 2 bases short and J 4 bases short, with 9 bases between. Germline lookup yields CDR1 SGHKS and CDR2 YYEKEE (reference sequence). CDR3 length equals 13 residues. The CDR3 coding sequence is TGTGCCAGCAGCTTCCAGGGGAGCACTGAAGCTTTCTCT. Its translation is CASSFQGSTEAFS.

This chain links TRBV20-1 with TRBJ1-1; TRBD1 is a possible D gene (6 bases). The V gene lost 3 bases and the J gene lost 0 bases, with 11 bases spanning the gap. CDR3 length: 14 residues. Per germline, CDR1 DFQATT and CDR2 SNEGSKA (reference sequence). Here the CDR3 DNA reads TGCAGTGCTAGGATACAGGGTATGAACACTGAAGCTTTCTTT. Protein: CSARIQGMNTEAFF.